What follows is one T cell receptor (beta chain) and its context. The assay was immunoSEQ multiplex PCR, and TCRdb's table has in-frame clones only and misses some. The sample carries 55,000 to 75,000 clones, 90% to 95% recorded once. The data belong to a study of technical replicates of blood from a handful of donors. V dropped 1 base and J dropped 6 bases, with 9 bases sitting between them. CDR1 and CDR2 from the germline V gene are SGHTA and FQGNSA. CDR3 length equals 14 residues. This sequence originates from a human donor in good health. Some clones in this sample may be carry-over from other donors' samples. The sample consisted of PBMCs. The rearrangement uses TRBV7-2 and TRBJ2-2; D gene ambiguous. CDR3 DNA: TGTGCCAGCAGCTTAGAATTCTCAGCCGGGGAGCTGTTTTTT. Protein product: CASSLEFSAGELFF.